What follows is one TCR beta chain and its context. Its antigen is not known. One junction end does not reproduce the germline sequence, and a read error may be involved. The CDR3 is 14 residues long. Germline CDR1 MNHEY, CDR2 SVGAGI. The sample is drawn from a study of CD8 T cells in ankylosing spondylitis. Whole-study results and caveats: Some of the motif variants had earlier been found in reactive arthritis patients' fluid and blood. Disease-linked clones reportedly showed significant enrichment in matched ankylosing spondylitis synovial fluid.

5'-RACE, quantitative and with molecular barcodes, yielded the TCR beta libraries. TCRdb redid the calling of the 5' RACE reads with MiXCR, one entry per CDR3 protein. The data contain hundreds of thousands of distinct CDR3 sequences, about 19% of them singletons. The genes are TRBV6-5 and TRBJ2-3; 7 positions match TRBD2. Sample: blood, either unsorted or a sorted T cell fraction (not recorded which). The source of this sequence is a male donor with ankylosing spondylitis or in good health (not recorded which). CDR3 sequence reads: CDSSYKRDTDTQYF. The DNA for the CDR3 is TGTGACAGCAGTTACAAGCGGGACACAGATACGCAGTATTTT.